This TCR beta chain appears in the sequencing data of a study of blood T cell repertoires in COVID-19. Study context: COVID-19 samples collected from the United States, Italy and Spain covered acute and convalescent phases.

Authors' data handling: Estimates of nucleated cell counts were drawn from the amplification of reference gene primers. Using immunoSEQ multiplex PCR, the repertoire was profiled, and TCRdb retains in-frame clones only, with some absent. V and J calls and clone size follow that table, whereas D and trimming were derived from the DNA. The table shows about 140,000 clones, with around 90% occurring only once. This CDR3 region has 15 residues. The V segment lost 4 bases and the J segment 7 bases; nucleotides outside the gene matches: 11. Per the germline V gene, CDR1 is KGHDR and CDR2 is SFDVKD. Material: peripheral blood. The rearrangement uses TRBV24-1 and TRBJ2-7, with TRBD1 matching 8 bases. The clonotype originates from a human donor in a cohort sampled during active COVID-19. The CDR3 region is CATSDPGQGGGEQYF. DNA of the CDR3: TGTGCCACCAGTGACCCCGGACAGGGTGGTGGGGAGCAGTACTTC.